The TCR beta chain described here comes from a study of shared clonotypes between healthy human individuals. About the research overall: There were three CD4 naive, three CD4 memory, two CD8 naive and one CD8 memory plates per donor.

Points on this clone: Its antigen is not identified.

The deep-level immunoSEQ assay was used. Clones were sequenced by immunoSEQ multiplex PCR, and TCRdb holds only the in-frame ones, with some missing. The sample consists of some 2.4 million clones, 90% to 95% of them appearing once. This CDR3 contains 16 residues. Germline CDR1 reads SNHLY; CDR2 reads FYNNEI. V was clipped by 3 bases and J by 9 bases, with 21 bases between them. Study-level results: Richness estimates generally favored naive over memory subsets.

This clonotype was sampled from a man aged 18 to 30 in good health. Some clones in this sample may be carry-over from other donors' samples. The chain is built from TRBV2 and TRBJ1-3; D not certain. The sequenced material came from naive CD4+ T cells from PBMCs. Subset meaning: CD45RA+ positively selected. The chain's CDR3 is CASSEGISRPSSTIYF. The DNA for the CDR3 is TGTGCCAGCAGTGAGGGGATTTCACGGCCCTCCAGCACCATATATTTT.